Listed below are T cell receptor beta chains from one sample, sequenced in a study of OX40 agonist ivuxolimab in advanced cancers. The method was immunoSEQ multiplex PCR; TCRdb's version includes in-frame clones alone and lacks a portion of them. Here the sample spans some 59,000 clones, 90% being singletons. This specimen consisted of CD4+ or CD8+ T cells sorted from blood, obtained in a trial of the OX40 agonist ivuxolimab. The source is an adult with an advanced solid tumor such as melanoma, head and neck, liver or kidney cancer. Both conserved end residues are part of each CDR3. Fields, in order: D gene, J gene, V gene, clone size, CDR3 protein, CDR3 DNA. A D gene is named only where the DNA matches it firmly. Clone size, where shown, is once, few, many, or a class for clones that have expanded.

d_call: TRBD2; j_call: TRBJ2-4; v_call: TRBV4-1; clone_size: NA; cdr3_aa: CASSLGGGLAGLNIQYF; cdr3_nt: TGCGCCAGCAGCTTAGGTGGGGGACTAGCGGGATTAAACATTCAGTACTTC
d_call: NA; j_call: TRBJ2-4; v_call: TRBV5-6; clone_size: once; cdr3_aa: CASSLGAEDKNIQYF; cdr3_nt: TGTGCCAGCAGCTTGGGTGCAGAGGACAAAAACATTCAGTACTTC
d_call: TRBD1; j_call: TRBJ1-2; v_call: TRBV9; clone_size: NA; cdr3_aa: CASSEGTGGLGYTF; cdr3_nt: TGTGCCAGCAGCGAGGGGACAGGGGGTCTGGGCTACACCTTC
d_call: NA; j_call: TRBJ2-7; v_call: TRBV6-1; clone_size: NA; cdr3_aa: CASSMTGKTYEQYF; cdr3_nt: TGTGCCAGCAGTATGACAGGCAAAACCTACGAGCAGTACTTC
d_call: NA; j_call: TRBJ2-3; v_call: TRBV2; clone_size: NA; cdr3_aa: CASSEQGGTQYF; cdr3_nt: TGTGCCAGCAGTGAACAGGGGGGTACGCAGTATTTT
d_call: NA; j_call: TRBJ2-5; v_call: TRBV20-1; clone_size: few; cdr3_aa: CSALEQETQYF; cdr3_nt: TGCAGTGCCCTAGAACAAGAGACCCAGTACTTC
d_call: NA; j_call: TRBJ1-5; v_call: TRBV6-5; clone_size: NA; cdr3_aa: CASSYLMNQPQHF; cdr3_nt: TGTGCCAGCAGTTACCTTATGAATCAGCCCCAGCATTTT
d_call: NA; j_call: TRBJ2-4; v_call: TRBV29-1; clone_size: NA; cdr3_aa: CSVSPGNRNIQYF; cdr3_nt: TGCAGCGTTAGTCCGGGAAACCGGAACATTCAGTACTTC
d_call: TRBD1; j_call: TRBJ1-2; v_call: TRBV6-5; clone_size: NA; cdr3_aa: CASNDRGYNYGYTF; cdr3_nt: TGTGCCAGCAACGACAGGGGCTACAACTATGGCTACACCTTC
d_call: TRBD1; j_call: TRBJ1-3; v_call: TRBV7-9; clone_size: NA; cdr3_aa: CASSFYTGADTIYF; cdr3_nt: TGTGCCAGCAGCTTTTACACAGGGGCGGACACCATATATTTT
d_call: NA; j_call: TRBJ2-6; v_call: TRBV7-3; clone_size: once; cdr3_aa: CASSPWYSGANVLTF; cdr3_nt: TGTGCCAGCAGCCCCTGGTACTCTGGGGCCAACGTCCTGACTTTC